Detailed here is one T cell receptor beta chain. Original processing methods: The authors estimated nucleated cell counts from reference gene primer amplification. Assay used: immunoSEQ multiplex PCR; TCRdb lists only in-frame clones, some missing. V and J calls and clone size are those listed in that table; D and trimming were worked out from the DNA. The sample lists around 140,000 clones; approximately 89% were seen once. This CDR3 comprises 15 residues. In germline, CDR1 is SNHLY, CDR2 FYNNEI. V was pared by 4 bases and J by 2 bases, with 15 bases between. This specimen comes from a study of blood T cell repertoires in COVID-19. Study-level information: Whether acute or convalescent, the COVID-19 samples came from the United States, Italy and Spain. T cells, B-cell-depleted T cells, or PBMCs supplied cDNA or gDNA.

The genes are TRBV2 and TRBJ2-7, with D perhaps TRBD1 (5 bases). The TCR comes from a woman in her fifties or sixties with acute or convalescent COVID-19. Sequenced sample: peripheral blood. For the CDR3, the DNA is TGTGCCAGCAGTGTTATAACAGGTACAGCCTACGAGCAGTACTTC. Translation gives CASSVITGTAYEQYF.